This entry lists 5 T cell receptor beta chains sequenced from one sample in a study of T cell responses to AZD1222 COVID-19 vaccine. Data came from immunoSEQ multiplex PCR; TCRdb stores just in-frame clones and leaves some out. This repertoire shows around 150,000 clones, over 85% found once; its top ten account for 6% to 7%. Sequenced here: peripheral blood, sampled 28 days after the second AZD1222 dose. These receptor sequences come from an adult who received the AZD1222 COVID-19 vaccine.

The chain joins TRBV9 to TRBJ1-4, with D possibly being TRBD1 (5 bases). The CDR3 spans 14 residues. Germline V gene lookup returns CDR1 SGDLS and CDR2 YYNGEE. Trimming took 1 base from V and 5 from J, leaving 9 bases between them. In DNA, the CDR3 is TGTGCCAGCAGCGTAAGGGAGGGGAATGAAAAACTGTTTTTT. Translated, it gives CASSVREGNEKLFF.

V gene TRBV30 combines with J gene TRBJ1-2; D is undetermined. From germline, CDR1 is GTSNPN and CDR2 SVGIG (reference sequence). The V and J ends lost 1 base and 3 bases respectively, with 12 bases between them. This CDR3 contains 14 residues. The CDR3 region is CAWSAKLVYYGYTF. The CDR3 DNA sequence: TGTGCCTGGAGTGCCAAACTCGTTTACTATGGCTACACCTTC.

This rearrangement joins TRBV27 to TRBJ1-1, with TRBD1 matching over 7 bases. The junction had 16 bases not matched to a gene; V was cut back by 8 bases and J by 10 bases. The germline gives CDR1 MNHEY, CDR2 SMNVEV (reference sequence). The CDR3 spans 14 residues. The CDR3, as DNA: TGTGCCAGCTGTTCCGGGACAGACGTTGCGGCAGCTTTCTTT. Translated, it gives CASCSGTDVAAAFF.

This chain's CDR3 is CASSRTQETQYF. CDR3 nucleotide sequence: TGTGCCAGCAGTCGAACTCAGGAGACCCAGTACTTC. V and J are TRBV12-3 or TRBV12-4 and TRBJ2-5; D gene uncertain. The CDR3 has 12 residues. V lost 5 bases to trimming and J lost 5 bases, with 9 bases between them.

The chain links TRBV7-2 to TRBJ2-2, with TRBD1 matching over 8 bases. Germline CDR1 SGHTA, CDR2 FQGNSA. The CDR3 extends over 16 amino acids. Trimming removed 5 bases from V and 4 bases from J; junction bases left unmatched: 9. This CDR3 reads CASSLWTGRGTGELFF. CDR3 sequence (DNA): TGTGCCAGCAGCCTCTGGACAGGGCGGGGCACCGGGGAGCTGTTTTTT.